The 31 T cell receptor beta chains listed next were all sequenced from one sample in a study of Tregs in tolerant kidney transplant recipients (dated by TCRdb to between 2018 and 2021). Library creation used the immunoSEQ multiplex PCR assay. This is the immuneACCESS table as TCRdb keeps it, with only in-frame sequences that have V and J called. A part of the clones is gone; compared with another copy, unresolved V genes explain less than half, and the rest is unexplained. The data table for this sample lists about 30,000 clones. The ten largest clones take up about 7.6% of the sample. The time point label, as the study defines it: blood sample drawn before combined kidney and bone marrow transplant. The sequences come from CD8+ T cells from blood, collected before the transplant. All receptors derive from a human donor who received a combined kidney and bone marrow transplant.

Points on this clone: Read sequence stops 3 residues before the CDR3 end, and the germline J gene provides the missing end. The rearrangement uses TRBV7-2 and TRBJ1-5; 9 nucleotides agree with TRBD1. V shed 5 bases, J shed 6 bases, and the junction held 8 bases outside the gene matches. The germline gives CDR1 SGHTA, CDR2 FQGNSA. This CDR3 comprises 15 residues. The CDR3 protein is CASSTTGGAGQPQHF. CDR3 DNA (partial): TGTGCCAGCAGCACAACAGGGGGCGCAGGTCAGCCC.

Remarks on this clone: The read halts 3 residues ahead of the CDR3 end, with the missing end drawn from the germline J gene. The J gene is TRBJ2-7, the V gene TRBV2; perhaps TRBD2 as D (5 bases). Germline CDR1 is SNHLY and CDR2 is FYNNEI. This CDR3 is 14 amino acids long. The germline V and J ends were trimmed by 7 bases and 0 bases, with 13 bases remaining between them. The CDR3 reads CASTVVSGSYEQYF. CDR3 bases read: TGTGCCAGCACCGTGGTGAGCGGCTCCTACGAG.

Worth noting for this clone: The CDR3 goes on 3 residues after the read ends, and that part is filled in from the germline J gene. V gene TRBV6-1 combines with J gene TRBJ2-3, with D tentatively TRBD1 (6 bases). Looked up from germline, CDR1 is MNHNS and CDR2 is SASEGT. V lost 3 bases, J lost 2 bases, and 12 bases lay in between. The CDR3 has 15 amino acids. CDR3 residues: CASSDWAGDTDTQYF. The DNA read from the CDR3 is TGTGCCAGCAGTGATTGGGCAGGGGACACAGATACG.

On this clone: The missing CDR3 end, 3 residues past where the read stops, is filled in from the germline J gene. The chain is built from TRBV19 and TRBJ2-7; 10 bases map to TRBD1. There are 15 residues in the CDR3. Trimming took 1 base from V and 3 from J; bases not matched to a gene: 3. Germline values: CDR1 LNHDA, CDR2 SQIVND (reference sequence). The CDR3 protein is CASSIGGQGFYEQYF. The DNA read from the CDR3 is TGTGCCAGTAGTATAGGGGGACAGGGGTTCTACGAG.

Details on this clone: The read falls 3 residues short of the CDR3 end, and the missing part is taken from the germline J gene. V usage is TRBV19 and J usage is TRBJ1-1; D perhaps matches TRBD1 (5 bases). V was trimmed by 1 base and J by 4 bases, leaving 10 bases between them. This CDR3 is built from 14 residues. CDR1 is LNHDA, CDR2 SQIVND, per germline (reference sequence). CDR3 loop: CASSIGGAVTEAFF. CDR3 bases read: TGTGCCAGTAGTATAGGGGGCGCAGTCACTGAA.

Details on this clone: The DNA ends 3 residues before the CDR3 does, and the rest of the CDR3 is filled in from the germline J gene. The chain carries TRBV18 and TRBJ2-1; TRBD2 matches 8 bases. CDR3 length equals 14 residues. Germline V lookup: CDR1 KGHSH, CDR2 LQKENI. V lost 2 bases and J lost 8; bases outside the gene matches: 5. The DNA read from the CDR3 is TGTGCCAGCTCACCAAGCGGGAGTCTTGATGAG. It is translated as CASSPSGSLDE. The complete CDR3 reads CASSPSGSLDEQFF. The whole variable domain, filled in from reference TRBV18 and TRBJ2-1, reads NAGVMQNPRHLVRRRGQEARLRCSPMKGHSHVYWYRQLPEEGLKFMVYLQKENIIDESGMPKERFSAEFPKEGPSILRIQQVVRGDSAAYFCASSPSGSLDEQFFGPGTRLTVL.

On this clone itself: The CDR3 end lies 3 residues beyond the end of the read and is filled in from the germline J gene. V and J are TRBV5-1 and TRBJ2-3; D is undetermined. The V end was cut by 7 bases, the J end by 2 bases, with 11 bases between. Germline V gives CDR1 SGHRS, CDR2 YFSETQ. The CDR3 runs 13 residues. CDR3 in amino acids: CASEEQTTDTQYF. The CDR3 bases that were read are TGCGCCAGCGAGGAACAGACCACAGATACG.

The CDR3 is CATEEGQSNQPQHF. CDR3 bases read: TGTGCCACAGAAGAAGGACAGTCCAATCAGCCC. The V gene is TRBV19, the J gene TRBJ1-5; D is perhaps TRBD1 (6 bases). From the germline J gene comes the end of the CDR3, since the read stops 3 residues before it. The CDR3 covers 14 residues. The germline V gene encodes CDR1 LNHDA and CDR2 SQIVND (reference sequence). Trimming removed 10 bases from V and 3 bases from J, with 16 bases in between.

Comments on this clone: The read ends 3 residues shy of where the CDR3 ends; the end is completed using the germline J gene. V is TRBV7-6 and J is TRBJ2-3; 7 bases agree with TRBD2. The V segment lost 5 bases and the J segment 4 bases; nucleotides outside the gene matches: 6. The CDR3 totals 14 residues. The germline V gene has CDR1 SGHVS and CDR2 FNYEAQ. This CDR3 reads CASSHVGGADTQYF. Partial CDR3 DNA: TGTGCCAGCAGCCATGTGGGAGGGGCAGATACG.

In regard to this clone: The read terminates 3 residues before the CDR3 end, so the remaining end is supplied by the germline J gene. The V and J genes are TRBV2 and TRBJ2-7; 8 bases align to TRBD1. Trimming at V came to 4 bases and at J to 2 bases, leaving 1 base not matched to a gene. Per germline, CDR1 SNHLY and CDR2 FYNNEI. The CDR3 is 13 amino acids. Partial CDR3 DNA: TGTGCCAGCAGTGGGGGACAGGCCTACGAG. This encodes CASSGGQAYE. The whole CDR3 protein is CASSGGQAYEQYF.

As regards this clone: The missing CDR3 end, 3 residues past where the read stops, is filled in from the germline J gene. The J gene is TRBJ1-1, the V gene TRBV7-9, with a tentative D call TRBD1 (6 bases). CDR1 is SEHNR, CDR2 FQNEAQ, per germline (reference sequence). Deletions cut 5 bases from V and 4 bases from J, with 8 bases between. CDR3 length: 12 residues. The CDR3 loop reads CASSVRGTEAFF. The sequenced CDR3 bases are TGTGCCAGCAGCGTCAGGGGCACTGAA.

As to this clone: The observed sequence ends 3 residues before the CDR3 terminus, with the missing tail filled in from the germline J gene. The chain joins TRBV19 to TRBJ2-6; a possible D gene is TRBD1 (5 bases). Germline V gene data show CDR1 as LNHDA and CDR2 as SQIVND (reference sequence). With 2 bases removed from V and 1 base from J, the gap between germline ends came to 18 bases. This CDR3 spans 19 amino acids. The part of the CDR3 DNA that was read is TGTGCCAGTAGTATATCGGACATAACCGAAGGATCTGGGGCCAACGTC. It is translated as CASSISDITEGSGANV. The entire CDR3 reads CASSISDITEGSGANVLTF.

With respect to this clone: The read is 3 residues too short to cover the CDR3 end, so that end is filled in from the germline J gene. The gene calls are TRBV11-2 and TRBJ2-7, with a tentative D call TRBD1 (5 bases). The V gene lost 5 bases and the J gene lost 2 bases, with 13 bases spanning the gap. Germline lookup yields CDR1 SGHAT and CDR2 FQNNGV. This CDR3 is built from 14 residues. The sequenced part of the CDR3 DNA is TGTGCCAGCAGCGGGGCCCTCCCCGCCTACGAG. The encoded protein is CASSGALPAYE. The CDR3, in full, reads CASSGALPAYEQYF.

About this clone: Read data end 3 residues before the CDR3 end; the end is taken from the germline J gene. The genes are TRBV7-9 and TRBJ1-2; TRBD1 matches at 7 bases. Germline CDR1 is SEHNR and CDR2 is FQNEAQ (reference sequence). The CDR3 totals 15 residues. V lost 5 bases and J lost 4; bases outside the gene matches: 10. Partial CDR3 DNA: TGTGCCAGCAGCCACGGACAGGTCCCTCCCTATGGC. Translating it yields CASSHGQVPPYG. The CDR3 in its entirety is CASSHGQVPPYGYTF.

Points on this clone: The read terminates 3 residues ahead of where the CDR3 ends, so the germline J gene completes it. This chain joins TRBV19 and TRBJ2-6; weak D call: TRBD1 (5 bases). The CDR3 is 15 residues long. In germline, CDR1 is LNHDA, CDR2 SQIVND (reference sequence). The V and J ends lost 3 bases and 3 bases respectively, with 9 bases between them. CDR3 DNA, as far as it was read: TGTGCCAGTAGTATTGACGACAGTGGGGCCAACGTC. Translation: CASSIDDSGANV. Given in full, the CDR3 is CASSIDDSGANVLTF.

A remark on this clone: The sequenced fragment ends 3 residues before the CDR3 boundary, so the rest is inferred from the germline J gene. The chain combines TRBV12-3 or TRBV12-4 with TRBJ1-6; possibly TRBD1 for D (6 bases). The CDR3 loop spans 14 amino acids. The V end was cut by 6 bases, the J end by 7 bases, with 13 bases between. Here the CDR3 reads CASSPGVRNSPLHF. Partial CDR3 DNA: TGTGCCAGCAGCCCAGGGGTCAGGAATTCACCC.

Points on this clone: Sequencing ends 3 residues short of the CDR3 end; the germline J gene provides the rest. V gene TRBV7-6 combines with J gene TRBJ2-7; D might be TRBD1 (6 bases). The CDR3 extends over 13 amino acids. From germline, CDR1 is SGHVS and CDR2 FNYEAQ. Between the trimmed V and J ends, which lost 7 bases and 2 bases, there was a span of 12 bases. This CDR3 reads CASTWGPTYEQYF. Partial CDR3 DNA: TGTGCCAGCACCTGGGGGCCGACCTACGAG. The full variable domain, with the rest looked up from reference TRBV7-6 and TRBJ2-7, is GAGVSQSPRYKVTKRGQDVALRCDPISGHVSLYWYRQALGQGPEFLTYFNYEAQQDKSGLPNDRFSAERPEGSISTLTIQRTEQRDSAMYRCASTWGPTYEQYFGPGTRLTVT.

A word on this clone: The read terminates 3 residues ahead of where the CDR3 ends, so the germline J gene completes it. The rearrangement joins TRBV2 to TRBJ1-2; D perhaps matches TRBD1 (6 bases). Germline CDR1 and CDR2: SNHLY and FYNNEI. This CDR3 is 13 amino acids long. V lost 6 bases and J lost 5, with 13 bases in between. The CDR3 is CASRDGQNYGYTF. The part of the CDR3 DNA that was read is TGTGCCAGCAGGGACGGACAGAATTATGGC. Variable domain in full (rest from reference TRBV2 and TRBJ1-2): EPEVTQTPSHQVTQMGQEVILRCVPISNHLYFYWYRQILGQKVEFLVSFYNNEISEKSEIFDDQFSVERPDGSNFTLKIRSTKLEDSAMYFCASRDGQNYGYTFGSGTRLTVV.

In the case of this clone: The read is 3 residues too short to cover the CDR3 end, so that end is filled in from the germline J gene. The rearrangement joins TRBV29-1 to TRBJ1-6; 7 bases line up with TRBD1. V gave up 7 bases and J gave up 7 bases; unmatched junction bases: 7. Germline values: CDR1 SQVTM, CDR2 ANQGSEA. There are 13 residues in the CDR3. The CDR3: CSARDSRNSPLHF. The sequenced part of the CDR3 DNA is TGCAGCGCGCGGGACAGTAGAAATTCACCC. Supplemented by reference TRBV29-1 and TRBJ1-6, the full variable domain reads SAVISQKPSRDICQRGTSLTIQCQVDSQVTMMFWYRQQPGQSLTLIATANQGSEATYESGFVIDKFPISRPNLTFSTLTVSNMSPEDSSIYLCSARDSRNSPLHFGNGTRLTVT.

Of note for this clone: The read comes to an end 3 residues before the CDR3 does, leaving the germline J gene to fill in the end. This rearrangement joins TRBV19 to TRBJ2-3; D might be TRBD1 (6 bases). Germline values: CDR1 LNHDA, CDR2 SQIVND (reference sequence). The CDR3 runs to 12 residues. The DNA read from the CDR3 is TGTGCCAGTAAAGAGGGGGTTGACACG. This codes for CASKEGVDT. The CDR3 reads in full as CASKEGVDTQYF.

As concerns this clone: Read sequence stops 3 residues before the CDR3 end, and the germline J gene provides the missing end. The genes are TRBV5-6 and TRBJ1-5, with TRBD1 matching over 10 bases. The CDR3 length is 15 residues. Trimming at V came to 5 bases and at J to 8 bases, leaving 10 bases not matched to a gene. Germline CDR1 is SGHDT and CDR2 is YYEEEE. The sequenced part of the CDR3 DNA is TGTGCCAGCAGTCCGGGACAGGGGAGGGTAGAGCCC. Its protein is CASSPGQGRVEP. The whole CDR3 region reads CASSPGQGRVEPQHF.

Concerning this clone itself: The read comes to an end 3 residues before the CDR3 does, leaving the germline J gene to fill in the end. This rearrangement joins TRBV7-7 to TRBJ2-7; TRBD1 matches 7 bases. V trimming: 1 base; J trimming: 4 bases; junction bases outside the gene matches: 7. The CDR3 is 15 amino acids. The germline gives CDR1 SSHAT, CDR2 FNYEAQ (reference sequence). The sequenced CDR3 bases are TGTGCCAGCAGCTTAGGGCCCGGGACAGCTTACGAG. Translation gives CASSLGPGTAYE. The full-length CDR3 reads as CASSLGPGTAYEQYF.

In regard to this clone: The DNA ends 3 residues before the CDR3 does, and the rest of the CDR3 is filled in from the germline J gene. The chain uses TRBV7-9 and TRBJ2-7; D may be TRBD1 (5 bases). The CDR3 runs 14 residues. CDR1 SEHNR and CDR2 FQNEAQ come from the germline V gene (reference sequence). Trimming left V 5 bases short and J 3 bases short, with 14 bases between. The covered CDR3 bases are TGTGCCAGCAGCAACGCGGACATCTACTACGAG. Translation gives CASSNADIYYE. The entire CDR3 sequence reads CASSNADIYYEQYF.

On this clone itself: The CDR3 goes on 3 residues after the read ends, and that part is filled in from the germline J gene. The chain recombines TRBV19 with TRBJ2-5; D is ambiguous. The CDR3 is 12 amino acids. Trimming stripped 7 bases from V and 2 bases from J, with 8 bases between. CDR1 is LNHDA and CDR2 is SQIVND in the germline V gene (reference sequence). CDR3 sequence: CASKRQQETQYF. Incomplete CDR3 DNA: TGTGCCAGTAAGAGACAACAAGAGACC.

Concerning this clone itself: The read ends 3 residues shy of where the CDR3 ends; the end is completed using the germline J gene. This chain links TRBV7-2 with TRBJ1-1; maybe TRBD1 (6 bases). The CDR3 contains 10 residues. Germline assignment: CDR1 SGHTA and CDR2 FQGNSA. CDR3 DNA, as far as it was read: TGTGCGTCCCAGGGGAGGGAA. It yields the protein CASQGRE. The complete CDR3 sequence is CASQGREAFF.

Note on this clone: Coverage ceases 3 residues before the CDR3 finishes, and the germline J gene fills in the end. The chain couples TRBV11-2 to TRBJ2-1; 7 bases line up with TRBD1. CDR1 and CDR2 from the germline V gene are SGHAT and FQNNGV. The V and J ends lost 1 base and 4 bases, in that order; junction bases with no gene match: 1. This CDR3 has 14 residues. CDR3 sequence: CASSLADRYNEQFF. The covered CDR3 bases are TGTGCCAGCAGCTTAGCGGACAGGTACAATGAG.

In the case of this clone: The read terminates 3 residues ahead of where the CDR3 ends, so the germline J gene completes it. The rearrangement joins TRBV5-1 to TRBJ1-1; 7 bases are shared with TRBD1. Germline assignment: CDR1 SGHRS and CDR2 YFSETQ. CDR3 length equals 14 residues. J gave up 1 base and V 3 bases, and 3 bases lay outside the gene matches. The DNA read from the CDR3 is TGCGCCAGCAGCTGGGGACAGCCGAACACTGAA. Its translation: CASSWGQPNTE. The whole CDR3 is CASSWGQPNTEAFF.

About this clone: The read stops 3 residues short of the end of the CDR3; the missing end is completed from the germline J gene. The chain employs TRBV6-1 and TRBJ1-1; tentatively, D is TRBD1 (5 bases). The CDR3 is made up of 13 amino acids. The V gene's germline CDR1 is MNHNS and CDR2 SASEGT. CDR3 in amino acids: CASSEGPMGGAFF. The CDR3 bases that were read are TGTGCCAGCAGTGAAGGCCCGATGGGGGGA.

Comments on this clone: The read finishes 3 residues shy of the CDR3 end, and the germline J gene is used to complete it. The chain links TRBV19 to TRBJ1-1; possibly TRBD1 for D (5 bases). The V end lost 5 bases, the J end lost 1 base, and 8 bases lay between the germline ends. This CDR3 has 13 amino acids. The germline CDR1 and CDR2 sequences are LNHDA and SQIVND (reference sequence). The sequenced part of the CDR3 DNA is TGTGCCAGTAGTGCGACAGAGAACACTGAA. Protein sequence: CASSATENTE. The entire CDR3 is CASSATENTEAFF.

On this clone: The read stops 3 residues short of the end of the CDR3; the missing end is completed from the germline J gene. The rearrangement uses TRBV7-8 and TRBJ2-3; D ambiguous. There are 14 residues in the CDR3. Trimming shortened V by 5 bases and J by 4 bases, and 13 bases separated the two germline ends. In germline, CDR1 is SGHVS, CDR2 FQNEAQ. The DNA read from the CDR3 is TGTGCCAGCAGCCCGCCACCCTATTCAGATACG. Translating gives CASSPPPYSDT. The whole CDR3 region reads CASSPPPYSDTQYF.

To note about this clone: The read ends 3 residues before the CDR3 terminus; that terminus is restored from the germline J gene. The chain has TRBV2 and TRBJ1-2, with D possibly matching TRBD1 (5 bases). This CDR3 has 15 residues. With 3 bases removed from V and 2 bases from J, the gap between germline ends came to 13 bases. Germline V lookup: CDR1 SNHLY, CDR2 FYNNEI. This CDR3 reads CASSDYVQANYGYTF. CDR3 bases read: TGTGCCAGCAGTGACTACGTACAGGCAAACTATGGC.